The 9 T cell receptor beta chains reported below all come from one sample, sequenced in a study of human T cells and chemical hapten exposure. TCRdb recomputed calls from the RACE reads with MiXCR, one row per CDR3 protein. Among some 78,000 distinct CDR3 sequences listed, about 8.6% were seen once. Time point denoted: healthy volunteer bleed at 6 weeks. The study extracted total RNA from unfractionated whole blood. The sequencing input was whole blood. The receptors were gathered from a male donor in good health. Some clones in this sample may be carry-over from other donors' samples.

The chain uses TRBV7-2 and TRBJ1-2; TRBD1 matches at 7 bases. The CDR3 spans 15 residues. V trimming: 1 base; J trimming: 8 bases; junction bases outside the gene matches: 10. Germline assignment: CDR1 SGHTA and CDR2 FQGNSA. In DNA, the CDR3 is TGTGCCAGCAGCTTAGACCGGCAGGGGGGTCGCGGCTACACCTTC. Translation gives CASSLDRQGGRGYTF.

This clonotype was counted many times. This chain links TRBV15 with TRBJ1-2, with TRBD1 matching over 7 bases. There are 14 residues in the CDR3. The germline CDR1 and CDR2 sequences are LNHNV and YYDKDF (reference sequence). Germline trimming cut 3 bases from V and 4 bases from J; bases unmatched to any gene: 5. The CDR3 region has the DNA TGTGCCACCAGCAGCGACAGGGTCCCCTATGGCTACACCTTC. Translated: CATSSDRVPYGYTF.

This clonotype has a handful of counts. This chain joins TRBV4-3 and TRBJ2-1, with TRBD2 matching 11 bases. The junction had 17 bases not matched to a gene; V was cut back by 4 bases and J by 6 bases. Looked up from germline, CDR1 is LGHNA and CDR2 is YSLEER. The CDR3 is 19 amino acids. CDR3 residues: CASSLVTSGRRARVNEQFF. In DNA, the CDR3 is TGCGCCAGCAGCCTCGTCACTAGCGGGAGACGAGCCAGGGTCAATGAGCAGTTCTTC.

This clonotype has more than one count but fewer than ten. The rearrangement uses TRBV10-3 and TRBJ2-3; maybe TRBD1 (6 bases). From germline, CDR1 is ENHRY and CDR2 SYGVKD. Trimming shortened V by 6 bases and J by 2 bases, and 15 bases separated the two germline ends. CDR3 size: 15 residues. The CDR3 region is CAISLGSGATDTQYF. CDR3 in DNA: TGTGCCATCAGCCTGGGTTCAGGGGCCACAGATACGCAGTATTTT.

The genes are TRBV6-2 or TRBV6-3 and TRBJ1-5; no reliable D call. CDR3 length: 15 amino acids. Trimming removed 4 bases at V and 5 bases at J, with 15 bases between. Germline V lookup: CDR1 MNHEY, CDR2 SVGEGT. The chain's CDR3 is CASSSAGGSHQPQHF. CDR3 nucleotides: TGTGCCAGCAGTTCGGCTGGCGGGTCCCATCAGCCCCAGCATTTT.

There are a few counts of this clonotype. The chain joins TRBV14 to TRBJ1-2; unclear D gene. The CDR3 is 13 residues long. The V gene's germline CDR1 is SGHDN and CDR2 FVKESK. With 4 bases removed from V and 13 bases from J, the gap between germline ends came to 19 bases. The CDR3 loop reads CASSRSTGVYFTF. The CDR3 region has the DNA TGTGCCAGCAGCCGGAGTACCGGGGTGTATTTCACCTTC.

The chain carries TRBV7-2 and TRBJ2-3, with D uncertain. In germline, CDR1 is SGHTA, CDR2 FQGNSA. This CDR3 is built from 14 residues. Trimming removed 1 base from V and 0 bases from J, with 5 bases in between. The CDR3 here is CASSLGASTDTQYF. In DNA, the CDR3 is TGTGCCAGCAGCTTAGGGGCGAGCACAGATACGCAGTATTTT.

V usage is TRBV11-1 and J usage is TRBJ2-1; TRBD1 matches at 11 bases. In germline, CDR1 is SGHAT, CDR2 FQDESV (reference sequence). J lost 4 bases, V lost 2 bases, and 4 bases had no gene match. The CDR3 runs to 16 residues. The CDR3 DNA sequence: TGTGCCAGCAGCTTAAGGGACAGGGGGGGGTACAATGAGCAGTTCTTC. Amino acids: CASSLRDRGGYNEQFF.

This chain joins TRBV29-1 and TRBJ1-1; D not certain. V shed 6 bases and J shed 7 bases, with 12 bases lying between them. Germline lookup yields CDR1 SQVTM and CDR2 ANQGSEA. The CDR3 extends over 11 amino acids. In nucleotides, the CDR3 is TGCAGCGTGCCGCGGTGGAGTGAAGCTTTCTTT. This sequence encodes CSVPRWSEAFF.